These 30 T cell receptor beta chains were all obtained from the same sample, sequenced in a study of cytomegalovirus exposure and HLA in healthy donors. This PCR relied on a set of 60 Vbeta primers and 13 Jbeta primers. Libraries were prepared by immunoSEQ multiplex PCR; TCRdb keeps only in-frame clonotypes and omits some of them. The data hold about 190,000 clones, with more than 80% observed a single time. Source material: PBMCs. These receptors were taken from a boy under 18 in good health and CMV-seronegative.

This chain uses TRBV29-1 with TRBJ1-1, with D uncertain. Germline loops: CDR1 SQVTM, CDR2 ANQGSEA. The V and J ends lost 6 bases and 1 base respectively, with 12 bases between them. This CDR3 region has 13 residues. The CDR3 spells CSVIGRENTEAFF. The CDR3 nucleotides read TGCAGCGTCATCGGACGGGAGAACACTGAAGCTTTCTTT.

This clone appeared a single time. The chain employs TRBV4-2 and TRBJ1-1; 8 positions agree with TRBD1. The CDR3 length is 15 residues. After removal of 1 base from V and 5 bases from J, the junction contained 6 bases not matched to a gene. Germline V lookup: CDR1 LGHNA, CDR2 YNFKEQ. CDR3 in DNA: TGTGCCAGCAGCCAAGGTCACAGGGGGGGGACTGAAGCTTTCTTT. Translation: CASSQGHRGGTEAFF.

CDR3 in DNA: TGCGCCAGCAGGGAGGGGTATGCGGGGATCGGGGCTGACTACGAGCAGTACTTC. It encodes CASREGYAGIGADYEQYF. The chain employs TRBV5-1 and TRBJ2-7, with D possibly TRBD2 on 6 matching bases. CDR3 length: 18 residues. The germline V gene encodes CDR1 SGHRS and CDR2 YFSETQ. Trimming pared 5 bases from V and 3 bases from J, leaving 27 bases between.

The chain uses TRBV6-6 and TRBJ1-6, with 9 bases identical to TRBD1. Losses at the gene ends were 2 bases for V and 8 bases for J; bases not matched to a gene: 4. Germline loops: CDR1 MNHNY, CDR2 SVGAGI (reference sequence). The CDR3 is 15 residues long. The CDR3 DNA reads TGTGCCAGCAGTTACCCCGGGGACAGGGATTCACCCCTCCACTTT. This encodes CASSYPGDRDSPLHF.

J is TRBJ2-3 and V is TRBV5-1, with 8 bases that match TRBD1. Germline trimming cut 3 bases from V and 0 bases from J; bases unmatched to any gene: 3. CDR3 length: 15 amino acids. Germline V gene sequence: CDR1 SGHRS, CDR2 YFSETQ. The chain's CDR3 is CASSSGQASTDTQYF. CDR3 DNA: TGCGCCAGCAGCTCGGGACAGGCTAGCACAGATACGCAGTATTTT.

V and J are TRBV6-5 and TRBJ1-2, with D uncertain. Germline CDR1 and CDR2: MNHEY and SVGAGI. V lost 5 bases and J lost 8, with 15 bases in between. CDR3 length equals 13 residues. CDR3 residues: CASSRSPVKGYTF. CDR3 nucleotides: TGTGCCAGCAGTCGAAGTCCGGTGAAAGGCTACACCTTC.

The CDR3 here is CAWNLRSTEAFF. DNA of the CDR3: TGTGCCTGGAATTTAAGGAGCACTGAAGCTTTCTTT. The chain uses TRBV30 and TRBJ1-1; D remains ambiguous. Deletions cut 4 bases from V and 4 bases from J, with 10 bases between. This CDR3 contains 12 residues. Germline CDR1 GTSNPN, CDR2 SVGIG (reference sequence).

The gene calls are TRBV18 and TRBJ2-7; D uncertain. The germline gives CDR1 KGHSH, CDR2 LQKENI. The V gene lost 3 bases and the J gene lost 4 bases, with 7 bases spanning the gap. CDR3 length: 12 residues. The DNA of the CDR3 is TGTGCCAGCTCACCCCCTATATACGAGCAGTACTTC. Its translation is CASSPPIYEQYF.

This clone was recorded once. V gene TRBV5-6 combines with J gene TRBJ2-1, with a weak D call TRBD1 (6 bases). With 4 bases removed from V and 4 bases from J, the gap between germline ends came to 15 bases. The length of the CDR3 is 15 residues. Germline CDR1 and CDR2: SGHDT and YYEEEE. In DNA form, the CDR3 reads TGTGCCAGCAGCCCCCGGACAGTTGGGTACAATGAGCAGTTCTTC. The encoded protein is CASSPRTVGYNEQFF.

This clone was seen just once. The V and J genes are TRBV5-1 and TRBJ2-3, with D hard to call. Trimming removed 0 bases from V and 2 bases from J, with 10 bases in between. The CDR3 is 15 amino acids. The germline V gene has CDR1 SGHRS and CDR2 YFSETQ. CDR3: CASSLDLAVTDTQYF. In nucleotides, the CDR3 is TGCGCCAGCAGCTTGGATCTGGCGGTCACAGATACGCAGTATTTT.

This chain connects TRBV5-4 to TRBJ2-5; possible D gene TRBD1, 6 bases. Germline V CDR1 and CDR2: SGHNT, YYREEE (reference sequence). V lost 5 bases and J 1 base, leaving 9 bases between the germline ends. The CDR3 totals 13 residues. Written as DNA, the CDR3 is TGTGCCAGCAGAGGGGACATCCAAGAGACCCAGTACTTC. It encodes CASRGDIQETQYF.

V is TRBV5-1 and J is TRBJ2-3, with 10 nucleotides matching TRBD2. Germline CDR1 is SGHRS and CDR2 is YFSETQ. The length of the CDR3 is 16 residues. J was trimmed by 3 bases and V by 3 bases; bases with no gene match: 7. The CDR3 here is CASSSNSGGRTDTQYF. CDR3 DNA sequence: TGCGCCAGCAGCTCGAATAGCGGGGGGAGGACAGATACGCAGTATTTT.

This rearrangement joins TRBV27 to TRBJ1-5, with D tentatively TRBD1 (5 bases). The CDR3 has 14 residues. V lost 6 bases and J lost 9, with 18 bases in between. The germline V gene encodes CDR1 MNHEY and CDR2 SMNVEV (reference sequence). The CDR3 spells CASSLQVGAGPQHF. The CDR3 DNA is TGTGCCAGCAGCCTTCAGGTTGGGGCAGGGCCCCAGCATTTT.

The V and J genes are TRBV19 and TRBJ2-5; D is uncertain. Trimming stripped 3 bases from V and 2 bases from J, with 10 bases between. CDR3 length: 14 residues. Germline V gene data show CDR1 as LNHDA and CDR2 as SQIVND (reference sequence). CDR3 sequence reads: CASSMRQEQETQYF. CDR3 nucleotide sequence: TGTGCCAGTAGTATGAGGCAAGAGCAAGAGACCCAGTACTTC.

This clone has just one count. This chain joins TRBV5-4 and TRBJ2-7, with D possibly being TRBD1 (6 bases). Between the trimmed V and J ends, which lost 4 bases and 2 bases, there was a span of 10 bases. This CDR3 is built from 13 residues. Germline V gives CDR1 SGHNT, CDR2 YYREEE (reference sequence). CDR3 nucleotide sequence: TGTGCCAGCAGCCCCGGGACACCCTACGAGCAGTACTTC. Protein: CASSPGTPYEQYF.

A few counts support this clone. This rearrangement joins TRBV6-5 to TRBJ2-7; the D is unclear. Germline-derived CDR1 and CDR2 are MNHEY and SVGAGI. The CDR3 is 14 residues long. The germline V and J ends were trimmed by 2 bases and 7 bases, with 15 bases remaining between them. Here the CDR3 reads CASSYDGDGEEQYF. The CDR3 DNA reads as TGTGCCAGCAGTTACGACGGAGATGGAGAAGAGCAGTACTTC.

The gene calls are TRBV29-1 and TRBJ1-2; 8 bases match TRBD1. Germline lookup yields CDR1 SQVTM and CDR2 ANQGSEA. The CDR3 loop spans 12 amino acids. Trimming cost V 5 bases and J 6 bases; bases outside gene matches: 5. DNA for the CDR3: TGCAGCGTTCACCAGGGGGCCGATGGCTACACCTTC. This translates into CSVHQGADGYTF.

V is TRBV2 and J is TRBJ2-7; 8 bases align to TRBD1. The V gene's germline CDR1 is SNHLY and CDR2 FYNNEI. CDR3 size: 15 residues. The V gene end was trimmed by 4 bases and the J gene end by 0 bases; junction bases not matched to a gene: 5. Here the CDR3 DNA reads TGTGCCAGCAGTGTGGCGGGACAGGCCTCCTACGAGCAGTACTTC. It encodes CASSVAGQASYEQYF.

The rearrangement joins TRBV6-6 to TRBJ1-5; 8 bases agree with TRBD1. V was clipped by 2 bases and J by 6 bases; unmatched bases: 9. Germline assignment: CDR1 MNHNY and CDR2 SVGAGI (reference sequence). The CDR3 extends over 16 amino acids. The DNA for the CDR3 is TGTGCCAGCAGTTACCCCCTTGACAGGGGTGGTCAGCCCCAGCATTTT. Translated, it gives CASSYPLDRGGQPQHF.

The V and J genes are TRBV6-5 and TRBJ1-2; 10 nucleotides align to TRBD1. With V trimmed by 8 bases and J by 7 bases, 10 bases remained unmatched. CDR3 size: 14 residues. Per the germline V gene, CDR1 is MNHEY and CDR2 is SVGAGI. For the CDR3, the DNA is TGTGCCAGCCGCCGGGACAGGGGCCCCGGTGGCTACACCTTC. Translation gives CASRRDRGPGGYTF.

This clone was seen a handful of times. The J gene is TRBJ2-1, the V gene TRBV7-9; 8 bases align to TRBD2. The germline V gene encodes CDR1 SEHNR and CDR2 FQNEAQ (reference sequence). V trimming: 6 bases; J trimming: 10 bases; junction bases outside the gene matches: 17. The CDR3 extends over 16 amino acids. The DNA for the CDR3 is TGTGCCAGCAGACCAATCCCCGGACTAGCCCGGACCGAGCAGTTCTTC. As protein: CASRPIPGLARTEQFF.

The chain combines TRBV29-1 with TRBJ1-2; D not resolved. Trimming pared 7 bases from V and 2 bases from J, leaving 11 bases between. Germline values: CDR1 SQVTM, CDR2 ANQGSEA. The CDR3 is 12 amino acids. CDR3 in amino acids: CSGGGGNYGYTF. The CDR3 DNA reads TGCAGCGGCGGCGGCGGAAACTATGGCTACACCTTC.

The chain joins TRBV7-3 to TRBJ1-1; tentative D call: TRBD1 (5 bases). The CDR3 has 14 residues. Germline CDR1 reads SGHTA; CDR2 reads FQGTGA. With 2 bases removed from V and 4 bases from J, the gap between germline ends came to 11 bases. CDR3 amino acids: CASSLQGVRTEAFF. DNA of the CDR3: TGTGCCAGCAGCTTACAAGGGGTTCGCACTGAAGCTTTCTTT.

The genes are TRBV11-3 and TRBJ1-3; D not resolved. The CDR3 has 12 amino acids. Germline V CDR1 and CDR2: SGHNT, YENEEA. The V end lost 6 bases, the J end lost 8 bases, and 11 bases lay between the germline ends. The CDR3 loop is CASSLYGDTIYF. CDR3 in DNA: TGTGCCAGCAGTCTTTACGGAGACACCATATATTTT. The full variable domain, its missing parts supplied by reference TRBV11-3 and TRBJ1-3, is EAGVVQSPRYKIIEKKQPVAFWCNPISGHNTLYWYLQNLGQGPELLIRYENEEAVDDSQLPKDRFSAERLKGVDSTLKIQPAELGDSAVYLCASSLYGDTIYFGEGSWLTVV.

The chain joins TRBV25-1 to TRBJ1-1; 7 bases fit TRBD1. V lost 4 bases and J lost 0; bases outside the gene matches: 2. Per germline, CDR1 MGHDK and CDR2 SYGVNS. The CDR3 totals 14 residues. The CDR3 DNA follows: TGTGCCAGCAGTGCCGGGACAGTGAACACTGAAGCTTTCTTT. Its translation: CASSAGTVNTEAFF.

This chain uses TRBV5-8 with TRBJ2-3; 9 bases line up with TRBD2. Germline CDR1 is SGHTS and CDR2 is YDEGEE. The CDR3 spans 17 residues. The V segment lost 0 bases and the J segment 3 bases; nucleotides outside the gene matches: 8. CDR3 sequence (DNA): TGTGCCAGCAGCTTGGATGCGCGGGGGGGCAGGACAGATACGCAGTATTTT. It is translated as CASSLDARGGRTDTQYF. Looking up the rest from reference TRBV5-8 and TRBJ2-3 gives the full variable domain: EAGVTQSPTHLIKTRGQQATLRCSPISGHTSVYWYQQALGLGLQFLLWYDEGEERNRGNFPPRFSGRQFPNYSSELNVNALELEDSALYLCASSLDARGGRTDTQYFGPGTRLTVL.

In its sample, this clone was seen once. V gene TRBV4-2 combines with J gene TRBJ2-1, with 11 positions matching TRBD2. V lost 0 bases and J lost 8; bases outside the gene matches: 3. Germline V gene data show CDR1 as LGHNA and CDR2 as YNFKEQ. The CDR3 sequence is 15 residues long. CDR3 coding DNA: TGTGCCAGCAGCCAAGAAACTAGCGGGAGTGATGAGCAGTTCTTC. It encodes CASSQETSGSDEQFF.

The chain links TRBV12-5 to TRBJ1-1, with 9 nucleotides matching TRBD1. After removal of 7 bases from V and 11 bases from J, the junction contained 14 bases not matched to a gene. There are 14 residues in the CDR3. CDR1 LGHNT and CDR2 FRNRAP come from the germline V gene. The CDR3 reads CASAGDRVLLGAFF. CDR3 nucleotide sequence: TGTGCTAGTGCCGGGGACAGGGTCCTACTTGGGGCTTTCTTT.

V is TRBV6-1 and J is TRBJ2-5, with D possibly TRBD2 on 5 matching bases. Germline values: CDR1 MNHNS, CDR2 SASEGT. V lost 7 bases and J 5 bases, leaving 17 bases between the germline ends. This CDR3 is built from 14 residues. DNA for the CDR3: TGTGCCAGCAACCTCCTTGGCGGGTGGGAGACCCAGTACTTC. Its translation is CASNLLGGWETQYF.

The chain couples TRBV19 to TRBJ1-3; D gene unclear. The CDR3 contains 15 residues. Germline V lookup: CDR1 LNHDA, CDR2 SQIVND (reference sequence). The V gene lost 5 bases and the J gene lost 8 bases, with 19 bases spanning the gap. The CDR3 bases are TGTGCCAGTAGTCCGCAAGACCGGGGAGGTTACACCATATATTTT. Translated: CASSPQDRGGYTIYF. The complete variable domain, with remaining parts taken from reference TRBV19 and TRBJ1-3, reads DGGITQSPKYLFRKEGQNVTLSCEQNLNHDAMYWYRQDPGQGLRLIYYSQIVNDFQKGDIAEGYSVSREKKESFPLTVTSAQKNPTAFYLCASSPQDRGGYTIYFGEGSWLTVV.